This T cell receptor (beta chain) was found in a study of cytomegalovirus exposure and HLA in healthy donors. The CDR3 runs to 15 residues. V was clipped by 6 bases and J by 8 bases, with 19 bases between them. Germline V gives CDR1 MDHEN, CDR2 SYDVKM. Assay used: immunoSEQ multiplex PCR; TCRdb lists only in-frame clones, some missing. Among 40,000 to 60,000 clones listed, 85% to 95% were seen once. The J gene is TRBJ1-4, the V gene TRBV28, with D maybe TRBD1 (5 bases). This receptor was identified in a woman aged 18-35 years in good health and CMV-seropositive. Material for sequencing was PBMCs. The CDR3 here is CASSPPWDGGEKLFF. CDR3 sequence (DNA): TGTGCCAGCAGCCCACCTTGGGACGGAGGGGAAAAACTGTTTTTT.